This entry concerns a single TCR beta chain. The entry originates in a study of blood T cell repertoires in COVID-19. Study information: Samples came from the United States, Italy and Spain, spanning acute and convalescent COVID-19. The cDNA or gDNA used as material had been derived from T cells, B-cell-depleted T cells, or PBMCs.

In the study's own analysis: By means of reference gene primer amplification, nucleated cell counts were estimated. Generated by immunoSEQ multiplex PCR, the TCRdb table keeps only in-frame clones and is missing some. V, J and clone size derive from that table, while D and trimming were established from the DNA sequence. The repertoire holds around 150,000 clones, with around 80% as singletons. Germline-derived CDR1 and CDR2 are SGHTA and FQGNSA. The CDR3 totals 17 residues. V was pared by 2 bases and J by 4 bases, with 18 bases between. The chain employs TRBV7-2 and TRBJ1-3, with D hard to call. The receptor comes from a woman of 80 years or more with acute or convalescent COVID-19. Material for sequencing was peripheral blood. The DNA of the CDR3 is TGTGCCAGCAGCTTATTCCGGGGTATAGCGTACGGAAACACCATATATTTT. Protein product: CASSLFRGIAYGNTIYF.